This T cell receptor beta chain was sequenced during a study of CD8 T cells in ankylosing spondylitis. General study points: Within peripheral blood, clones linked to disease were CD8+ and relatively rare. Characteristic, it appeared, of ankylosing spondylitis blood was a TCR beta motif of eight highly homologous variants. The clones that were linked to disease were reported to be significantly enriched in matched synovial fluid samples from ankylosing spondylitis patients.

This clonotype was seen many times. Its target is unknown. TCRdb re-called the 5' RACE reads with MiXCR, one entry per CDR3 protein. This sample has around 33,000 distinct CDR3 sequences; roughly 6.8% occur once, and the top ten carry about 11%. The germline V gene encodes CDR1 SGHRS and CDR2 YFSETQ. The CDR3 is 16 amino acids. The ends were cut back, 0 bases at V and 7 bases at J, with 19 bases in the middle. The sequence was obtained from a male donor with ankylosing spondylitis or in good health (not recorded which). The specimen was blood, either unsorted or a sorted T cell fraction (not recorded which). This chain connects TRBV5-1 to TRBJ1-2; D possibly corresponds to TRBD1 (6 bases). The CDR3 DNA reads TGCGCCAGCAGCTTGGCCAGGGGACCGGGGCCTGGTGGCTACACCTTC. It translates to CASSLARGPGPGGYTF.